The 13 T cell receptor beta chains below all came from one sample that was sequenced in a study of cytomegalovirus exposure and HLA in healthy donors. This PCR relied on a set of 60 Vbeta primers and 13 Jbeta primers. Repertoires were generated with immunoSEQ multiplex PCR, while TCRdb's copy carries only in-frame clones and drops some. This table holds almost 200,000 clones, roughly 85% found once. The sample comprised PBMCs. These receptors all stem from a woman in her 50s in good health and CMV-seronegative.

The V call is TRBV6-6, the J call TRBJ2-2; possibly TRBD2 for D (5 bases). V was trimmed by 6 bases and J by 7 bases, leaving 12 bases between them. Germline V lookup: CDR1 MNHNY, CDR2 SVGAGI (reference sequence). The length of the CDR3 is 13 residues. CDR3 region: CASRQLDIGELFF. CDR3 sequence (DNA): TGTGCCAGCAGACAACTAGATATCGGGGAGCTGTTTTTT.

This sequence joins TRBV30 and TRBJ2-6, with a possible D match to TRBD1 (5 bases). CDR1 is GTSNPN, CDR2 SVGIG, per germline (reference sequence). The V gene lost 1 base and the J gene lost 2 bases, with 12 bases spanning the gap. The CDR3 sequence is 16 residues long. The CDR3 sequence is CAWSGTLLAGANVLTF. CDR3 DNA: TGTGCCTGGAGTGGGACACTACTGGCTGGGGCCAACGTCCTGACTTTC.

V is TRBV27 and J is TRBJ2-7; TRBD2 aligns across 9 bases. Per the germline V gene, CDR1 is MNHEY and CDR2 is SMNVEV (reference sequence). V lost 5 bases and J lost 2; bases outside the gene matches: 7. The CDR3 runs to 15 residues. CDR3 in DNA: TGTGCCAGCAGTCCAAATGTAGCGGGAGCCTACGAGCAGTACTTC. Translation gives CASSPNVAGAYEQYF.

The J gene is TRBJ1-5, the V gene TRBV30; tentative D call: TRBD1 (5 bases). Looked up from germline, CDR1 is GTSNPN and CDR2 is SVGIG (reference sequence). This CDR3 has 13 amino acids. Trimming took 1 base from V and 7 from J, leaving 11 bases between them. The CDR3 sequence is CAWSAQGEQPQHF. As DNA, the CDR3 is TGTGCCTGGAGTGCTCAGGGTGAACAGCCCCAGCATTTT.

This chain connects TRBV28 to TRBJ2-7, with unresolved D. V was shortened by 3 bases and J by 3 bases, with 9 bases between the two germline ends. This CDR3 comprises 13 residues. Germline CDR1 and CDR2: MDHEN and SYDVKM. The CDR3, as DNA: TGTGCCAGCAGTTTGACGGGTGACTACGAGCAGTACTTC. This gives the protein CASSLTGDYEQYF.

The chain uses TRBV18 and TRBJ2-2; 10 positions agree with TRBD1. Germline values: CDR1 KGHSH, CDR2 LQKENI. V lost 2 bases to trimming and J lost 1 base; unmatched junction nucleotides: 1. The CDR3 contains 16 residues. CDR3 bases: TGTGCCAGCTCACCAGGGACAGGGGTGAACACCGGGGAGCTGTTTTTT. Translation gives CASSPGTGVNTGELFF.

J is TRBJ2-7 and V is TRBV7-8, with D hard to call. From germline, CDR1 is SGHVS and CDR2 FQNEAQ. This CDR3 spans 15 amino acids. The V and J ends lost 5 bases and 7 bases respectively, with 21 bases between them. Here the CDR3 reads CASSALSSRSEEQYF. CDR3 in DNA: TGTGCCAGCAGCGCTCTAAGTAGCCGGTCGGAAGAGCAGTACTTC.

This clone was observed a handful of times. This sequence joins TRBV18 and TRBJ2-3, with D perhaps matching TRBD2 (6 bases). V lost 0 bases and J 7 bases, leaving 14 bases between the germline ends. The CDR3 has 15 residues. The germline gives CDR1 KGHSH, CDR2 LQKENI. CDR3 protein: CASSPPGGAVNTQYF. DNA of the CDR3: TGTGCCAGCTCACCACCGGGGGGTGCCGTAAATACGCAGTATTTT.

V gene TRBV29-1 combines with J gene TRBJ2-1; 8 bases align to TRBD2. V shed 4 bases and J 4 bases; nucleotides not matched to a gene: 9. Germline CDR1 and CDR2: SQVTM and ANQGSEA. The CDR3 sequence is 15 residues long. The CDR3 region has the DNA TGCAGCGTTGTAATTAGCGGGATTGTGTACAATGAGCAGTTCTTC. It specifies CSVVISGIVYNEQFF.

The rearrangement joins TRBV27 to TRBJ2-3; TRBD2 aligns across 7 bases. This CDR3 has 17 residues. The V gene's germline CDR1 is MNHEY and CDR2 SMNVEV (reference sequence). J gave up 4 bases and V 2 bases, and 12 bases lay outside the gene matches. The CDR3: CASSLERRGSIADTQYF. Here the CDR3 DNA reads TGTGCCAGCAGTTTAGAGCGGCGCGGGAGTATCGCAGATACGCAGTATTTT.

The chain employs TRBV28 and TRBJ1-2, with a weak D call TRBD1 (6 bases). The CDR3 runs 13 residues. The germline CDR1 and CDR2 sequences are MDHEN and SYDVKM. With 1 base removed from V and 5 bases from J, the gap between germline ends came to 8 bases. The chain's CDR3 is CASSLYRAYGYTF. In DNA form, the CDR3 reads TGTGCCAGCAGTTTATACAGGGCATATGGCTACACCTTC.

V and J are TRBV12-5 and TRBJ1-1; a possible D gene is TRBD1 (6 bases). The CDR3 is made up of 14 amino acids. Germline lookup yields CDR1 LGHNT and CDR2 FRNRAP. V lost 7 bases and J 5 bases, leaving 17 bases between the germline ends. CDR3 in DNA: TGTGCTAGTGCTCCACAGGGTGTGCGGACTGAAGCTTTCTTT. It codes for CASAPQGVRTEAFF.

V usage is TRBV7-3 and J usage is TRBJ2-2; TRBD1 agrees at 9 bases. CDR1 SGHTA and CDR2 FQGTGA come from the germline V gene. With 3 bases clipped from V and 1 base from J, the junction kept 6 bases outside the gene matches. The length of the CDR3 is 17 residues. The CDR3 nucleotides read TGTGCCAGCAGCTTCAGTGCGGGACAGGGGAACACCGGGGAGCTGTTTTTT. Amino acid sequence: CASSFSAGQGNTGELFF.